A selection of T cell receptor beta chains follows, all from one sample in a study of T cell responses to AZD1222 COVID-19 vaccine. The method was immunoSEQ multiplex PCR; TCRdb's version includes in-frame clones alone and lacks a portion of them. Here the sample spans roughly 140,000 clones, 88% being singletons. Here the sequenced sample was peripheral blood, taken after recovery from COVID-19. These receptor sequences come from an adult who had recovered from COVID-19. The CDR3 runs from the conserved cysteine through the conserved F or W. The order of the fields is CDR3 protein, CDR3 DNA, V gene, clone size, J gene, D gene. The D gene is left open where the match is weak. Clone size is not always given. Where it is, it says once, few, many or a class for expanded clones.

cdr3_aa: CASSKERNTEAFF
cdr3_nt: TGTGCCAGCAGCAAGGAGAGGAACACTGAAGCTTTCTTT
v_call: TRBV7-6
clone_size: few
j_call: TRBJ1-1
d_call: .

cdr3_aa: CASSATGAETQYF
cdr3_nt: TGTGCCAGCAGTGCGACAGGAGCAGAGACCCAGTACTTC
v_call: TRBV6-2/TRBV6-3
clone_size: few
j_call: TRBJ2-5
d_call: .

cdr3_aa: CASSSPPSGGPDTQYF
cdr3_nt: TGTGCCAGCAGCTCCCCCCCTTCGGGGGGACCAGATACGCAGTATTTT
v_call: TRBV4-2
clone_size: few
j_call: TRBJ2-3
d_call: TRBD2

cdr3_aa: CASSQERRGTGPGWTGELFF
cdr3_nt: TGTGCCAGCAGCCAAGAAAGGAGGGGGACAGGCCCCGGATGGACCGGGGAGCTGTTTTTT
v_call: TRBV3-1/TRBV3-2
clone_size: .
j_call: TRBJ2-2
d_call: TRBD1

cdr3_aa: CSASRQLSGANVLTF
cdr3_nt: TGCAGTGCTAGTAGGCAGCTCTCTGGGGCCAACGTCCTGACTTTC
v_call: TRBV20-1
clone_size: .
j_call: TRBJ2-6
d_call: .

cdr3_aa: CASSQDSRVGEKLFF
cdr3_nt: TGCGCCAGCAGCCAAGATAGCCGGGTGGGAGAAAAACTGTTTTTT
v_call: TRBV4-1
clone_size: .
j_call: TRBJ1-4
d_call: .

cdr3_aa: CASSPGVYEQYF
cdr3_nt: TGTGCCAGCAGCCCTGGGGTTTACGAGCAGTACTTC
v_call: TRBV5-8
clone_size: .
j_call: TRBJ2-7
d_call: .

cdr3_aa: CATRDIGNTIYF
cdr3_nt: TGTGCCACCAGAGACATCGGAAACACCATATATTTT
v_call: TRBV24-1
clone_size: .
j_call: TRBJ1-3
d_call: .

cdr3_aa: CSVEQGASMDTQYF
cdr3_nt: TGCAGCGTTGAACAGGGGGCATCCATGGATACGCAGTATTTT
v_call: TRBV29-1
clone_size: once
j_call: TRBJ2-3
d_call: TRBD1

cdr3_aa: CASSRQRGAQETQYF
cdr3_nt: TGTGCCAGCAGTCGGCAGCGGGGGGCCCAAGAGACCCAGTACTTC
v_call: TRBV6-5
clone_size: .
j_call: TRBJ2-5
d_call: TRBD2

cdr3_aa: CASSEIQGGGAFF
cdr3_nt: TGTGCCAGCAGTGAAATACAGGGAGGGGGAGCTTTCTTT
v_call: TRBV2
clone_size: .
j_call: TRBJ1-1
d_call: .

cdr3_aa: CASSLGGTQNQPQHF
cdr3_nt: TGCGCCAGCAGCTTGGGCGGGACACAGAATCAGCCCCAGCATTTT
v_call: TRBV5-1
clone_size: .
j_call: TRBJ1-5
d_call: .

cdr3_aa: CASSPGVDEKLFF
cdr3_nt: TGTGCCAGCTCACCCGGGGTAGATGAAAAACTGTTTTTT
v_call: TRBV18
clone_size: .
j_call: TRBJ1-4
d_call: .

cdr3_aa: CASSLRIQAATNEKLFF
cdr3_nt: TGTGCCAGCAGCTTGAGGATTCAGGCGGCAACTAATGAAAAACTGTTTTTT
v_call: TRBV5-5
clone_size: .
j_call: TRBJ1-4
d_call: .

cdr3_aa: CASGAPDREDGYTF
cdr3_nt: TGTGCTAGTGGTGCCCCGGACAGGGAGGATGGCTACACCTTC
v_call: TRBV12-5
clone_size: few
j_call: TRBJ1-2
d_call: TRBD1

cdr3_aa: CASSVAGGREHTEAFF
cdr3_nt: TGTGCCAGCAGCGTAGCTGGGGGCAGGGAACACACTGAAGCTTTCTTT
v_call: TRBV9
clone_size: .
j_call: TRBJ1-1
d_call: .

cdr3_aa: CASTQTVNTEAFF
cdr3_nt: TGTGCCAGCACACAGACAGTTAACACTGAAGCTTTCTTT
v_call: TRBV12-3/TRBV12-4
clone_size: .
j_call: TRBJ1-1
d_call: .

cdr3_aa: CASSQDYGGLEGYTF
cdr3_nt: TGTGCCAGCAGCCAAGATTATGGGGGGCTGGAGGGCTACACCTTC
v_call: TRBV3-1/TRBV3-2
clone_size: few
j_call: TRBJ1-2
d_call: .

cdr3_aa: CSASSPGTGLDEQYF
cdr3_nt: TGCAGTGCCAGTTCCCCCGGGACAGGGTTAGACGAGCAGTACTTC
v_call: TRBV20-1
clone_size: .
j_call: TRBJ2-7
d_call: TRBD1

cdr3_aa: CASSMTRSRQYF
cdr3_nt: TGTGCCAGCAGTATGACACGGTCAAGGCAGTACTTC
v_call: TRBV2
clone_size: .
j_call: TRBJ2-7
d_call: .

cdr3_aa: CASSSGAGGPSIQYF
cdr3_nt: TGTGCCAGCAGCTCTGGTGCGGGGGGGCCATCCATTCAGTACTTC
v_call: TRBV5-6
clone_size: .
j_call: TRBJ2-4
d_call: TRBD2

cdr3_aa: CASSLASSYEQYF
cdr3_nt: TGTGCCAGCAGCCTCGCTTCGTCCTACGAGCAGTACTTC
v_call: TRBV12-1
clone_size: .
j_call: TRBJ2-7
d_call: .

cdr3_aa: CASSLDLAGGAIHEQYF
cdr3_nt: TGTGCCAGCAGCTTAGATCTGGCAGGGGGCGCAATTCACGAGCAGTACTTC
v_call: TRBV11-3
clone_size: .
j_call: TRBJ2-7
d_call: TRBD1

cdr3_aa: CASSPRTGGVSAQPQHF
cdr3_nt: TGTGCCAGTAGTCCGCGGACAGGGGGCGTTTCGGCACAGCCCCAGCATTTT
v_call: TRBV19
clone_size: .
j_call: TRBJ1-5
d_call: TRBD1

cdr3_aa: CASRPGTSGETQYF
cdr3_nt: TGTGCCAGCAGACCCGGGACTAGCGGAGAGACCCAGTACTTC
v_call: TRBV5-4
clone_size: .
j_call: TRBJ2-5
d_call: TRBD2

cdr3_aa: CASSLSPGQSYEQYF
cdr3_nt: TGTGCCAGCAGCTTAAGTCCCGGACAGTCCTACGAGCAGTACTTC
v_call: TRBV7-2
clone_size: .
j_call: TRBJ2-7
d_call: .

cdr3_aa: CASSELGGKIGYGYTF
cdr3_nt: TGTGCCAGCAGCGAGTTGGGAGGGAAGATAGGCTATGGCTACACCTTC
v_call: TRBV7-9
clone_size: .
j_call: TRBJ1-2
d_call: .

cdr3_aa: CASSPNGSGEEKLFF
cdr3_nt: TGTGCCAGCTCACCAAATGGCTCAGGGGAGGAAAAACTGTTTTTT
v_call: TRBV18
clone_size: .
j_call: TRBJ1-4
d_call: .

cdr3_aa: CATSRVSGEFQETQYF
cdr3_nt: TGTGCCACCAGCAGAGTTAGCGGGGAGTTCCAAGAGACCCAGTACTTC
v_call: TRBV15
clone_size: .
j_call: TRBJ2-5
d_call: TRBD2

cdr3_aa: CASSPGRGLYQETQYF
cdr3_nt: TGCGCCAGCAGCCCAGGACGGGGGCTGTACCAAGAGACCCAGTACTTC
v_call: TRBV5-1
clone_size: .
j_call: TRBJ2-5
d_call: .

cdr3_aa: CASSFQGAIKYF
cdr3_nt: TGTGCCAGCAGTTTTCAGGGGGCGATTAAGTACTTC
v_call: TRBV28
clone_size: .
j_call: TRBJ2-4
d_call: TRBD1

cdr3_aa: CASSSYQGSNEKLFF
cdr3_nt: TGTGCCAGCAGTTCCTATCAGGGATCTAATGAAAAACTGTTTTTT
v_call: TRBV6-5
clone_size: .
j_call: TRBJ1-4
d_call: .

cdr3_aa: CASSLGALTDTQYF
cdr3_nt: TGTGCCAGCAGCTTAGGGGCCCTCACAGATACGCAGTATTTT
v_call: TRBV7-3
clone_size: .
j_call: TRBJ2-3
d_call: .

cdr3_aa: CASSSGLDTQYF
cdr3_nt: TGTGCCAGCAGCAGCGGGTTAGATACGCAGTATTTT
v_call: TRBV11-2
clone_size: .
j_call: TRBJ2-3
d_call: .

cdr3_aa: CASSSLLVTDGYTF
cdr3_nt: TGCGCCAGCAGCTCCCTCCTAGTGACGGACGGCTACACCTTC
v_call: TRBV5-1
clone_size: .
j_call: TRBJ1-2
d_call: .

cdr3_aa: CASSPPGTGGSYEQYF
cdr3_nt: TGTGCCAGCAGTCCACCCGGGACAGGGGGCTCCTACGAGCAGTACTTC
v_call: TRBV6-6
clone_size: .
j_call: TRBJ2-7
d_call: TRBD1

cdr3_aa: CASSPGRGNTEAFF
cdr3_nt: TGTGCCAGCAGCCCAGGGCGGGGGAACACTGAAGCTTTCTTT
v_call: TRBV7-9
clone_size: .
j_call: TRBJ1-1
d_call: .

cdr3_aa: CASSSDRRNTGELFF
cdr3_nt: TGTGCCAGCAGTTCGGACAGGCGGAACACCGGGGAGCTGTTTTTT
v_call: TRBV28
clone_size: .
j_call: TRBJ2-2
d_call: TRBD1

cdr3_aa: CASSVDPGGTEAFF
cdr3_nt: TGTGCCAGCAGCGTAGACCCTGGAGGCACTGAAGCTTTCTTT
v_call: TRBV9
clone_size: .
j_call: TRBJ1-1
d_call: .

cdr3_aa: CASSQGGGAGDTQYF
cdr3_nt: TGCGCCAGCAGCCAAGGCGGGGGGGCTGGGGATACGCAGTATTTT
v_call: TRBV4-1
clone_size: .
j_call: TRBJ2-3
d_call: TRBD2

cdr3_aa: CAISESVRGNYEQYF
cdr3_nt: TGTGCCATCAGTGAGTCGGTGAGGGGGAACTACGAGCAGTACTTC
v_call: TRBV10-3
clone_size: .
j_call: TRBJ2-7
d_call: .

cdr3_aa: CASSYSTVPSYEQYF
cdr3_nt: TGTGCCAGCAGTTACTCAACGGTACCCTCCTACGAGCAGTACTTC
v_call: TRBV6-2/TRBV6-3
clone_size: .
j_call: TRBJ2-7
d_call: .

cdr3_aa: CASSSLVNTEAFF
cdr3_nt: TGTGCCAGCAGCTCCTTGGTCAACACTGAAGCTTTCTTT
v_call: TRBV5-4
clone_size: .
j_call: TRBJ1-1
d_call: .

cdr3_aa: CASSTPPGTGGLGGANVLTF
cdr3_nt: TGTGCCAGTAGTACCCCCCCCGGCACAGGGGGCCTTGGTGGGGCCAACGTCCTGACTTTC
v_call: TRBV19
clone_size: .
j_call: TRBJ2-6
d_call: TRBD1

cdr3_aa: CSAPSGGYTF
cdr3_nt: TGCAGTGCCCCCTCCGGGGGCTACACCTTC
v_call: TRBV20-1
clone_size: .
j_call: TRBJ1-2
d_call: .

cdr3_aa: CASSQGRNNEKLFF
cdr3_nt: TGTGCCAGCAGCCAAGGCAGGAATAATGAAAAACTGTTTTTT
v_call: TRBV3-1/TRBV3-2
clone_size: few
j_call: TRBJ1-4
d_call: .

cdr3_aa: CASTADRGNTEAFF
cdr3_nt: TGTGCCAGTACCGCGGACAGGGGGAACACTGAAGCTTTCTTT
v_call: TRBV19
clone_size: .
j_call: TRBJ1-1
d_call: TRBD1

cdr3_aa: CASSDTGTDVNEKLFF
cdr3_nt: TGTGCCAGCAGCGATACCGGGACAGATGTTAATGAAAAACTGTTTTTT
v_call: TRBV9
clone_size: .
j_call: TRBJ1-4
d_call: TRBD1

cdr3_aa: CASSLGGGYEQFF
cdr3_nt: TGTGCCAGCAGTTTAGGAGGGGGTTATGAGCAGTTCTTC
v_call: TRBV12-3/TRBV12-4
clone_size: .
j_call: TRBJ2-1
d_call: .

cdr3_aa: CASSPGRGWGEKLFF
cdr3_nt: TGTGCCAGCAGCCCCGGGCGAGGGTGGGGTGAAAAACTGTTTTTT
v_call: TRBV3-1/TRBV3-2
clone_size: .
j_call: TRBJ1-4
d_call: .

cdr3_aa: CASSQEWDGYTF
cdr3_nt: TGTGCCAGCAGCCAAGAGTGGGACGGCTACACCTTC
v_call: TRBV3-1/TRBV3-2
clone_size: .
j_call: TRBJ1-2
d_call: .

cdr3_aa: CASSLGVAAGTDTQYF
cdr3_nt: TGTGCCAGCAGCTTGGGAGTGGCCGCCGGCACAGATACGCAGTATTTT
v_call: TRBV5-4
clone_size: .
j_call: TRBJ2-3
d_call: .

cdr3_aa: CASSSLSGPREGQYF
cdr3_nt: TGTGCCAGCAGCTCCCTCTCCGGACCCCGGGAGGGGCAGTATTTT
v_call: TRBV13
clone_size: .
j_call: TRBJ2-3
d_call: TRBD2

cdr3_aa: CASSPTVADTQYF
cdr3_nt: TGCGCCAGCAGCCCCACCGTGGCAGATACGCAGTATTTT
v_call: TRBV5-1
clone_size: .
j_call: TRBJ2-3
d_call: .

cdr3_aa: CAIGRLVSNEKLFF
cdr3_nt: TGTGCCATCGGCCGCTTGGTCTCTAATGAAAAACTGTTTTTT
v_call: TRBV21-1
clone_size: .
j_call: TRBJ1-4
d_call: .

cdr3_aa: CASSFPAGNTIYF
cdr3_nt: TGTGCCAGCAGCTTCCCAGCTGGAAACACCATATATTTT
v_call: TRBV5-6
clone_size: .
j_call: TRBJ1-3
d_call: .

cdr3_aa: CASSLGFGERGNEKLFF
cdr3_nt: TGCGCCAGCAGCTTGGGATTTGGTGAGCGGGGTAATGAAAAACTGTTTTTT
v_call: TRBV5-1
clone_size: .
j_call: TRBJ1-4
d_call: .

cdr3_aa: CASSPEGGRLDEQYF
cdr3_nt: TGTGCCAGCAGCCCCGAGGGGGGGCGCCTTGACGAGCAGTACTTC
v_call: TRBV6-5
clone_size: few
j_call: TRBJ2-7
d_call: .

cdr3_aa: CASSRDREESEKLFF
cdr3_nt: TGTGCCAGCAGCCGGGACAGGGAGGAGAGTGAAAAACTGTTTTTT
v_call: TRBV6-5
clone_size: .
j_call: TRBJ1-4
d_call: TRBD1

cdr3_aa: CASSLGPGTYEQYF
cdr3_nt: TGTGCCAGCAGCCTGGGACCTGGAACCTACGAGCAGTACTTC
v_call: TRBV7-2
clone_size: .
j_call: TRBJ2-7
d_call: .